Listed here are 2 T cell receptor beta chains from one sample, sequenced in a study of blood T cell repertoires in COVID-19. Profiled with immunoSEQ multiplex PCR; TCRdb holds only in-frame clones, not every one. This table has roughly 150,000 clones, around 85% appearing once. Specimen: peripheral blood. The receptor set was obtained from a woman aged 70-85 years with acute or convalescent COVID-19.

The CDR3 sequence: CASSLAGSGTQYF. In DNA, the CDR3 is TGTGCCAGCAGTTTGGCGGGCAGCGGGACCCAGTACTTC. This chain uses TRBV27 with TRBJ2-5, with TRBD2 as a possible D gene (5 bases). Germline-derived CDR1 and CDR2 are MNHEY and SMNVEV (reference sequence). This CDR3 region has 13 residues. V dropped 3 bases and J dropped 7 bases, with 12 bases sitting between them.

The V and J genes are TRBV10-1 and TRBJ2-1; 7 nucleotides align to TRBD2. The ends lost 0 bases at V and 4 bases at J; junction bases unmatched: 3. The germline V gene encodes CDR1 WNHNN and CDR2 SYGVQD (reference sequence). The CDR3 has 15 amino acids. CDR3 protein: CASSESGGGYNEQFF. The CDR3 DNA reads TGCGCCAGCAGTGAGTCTGGGGGGGGATACAATGAGCAGTTCTTC.